These 20 T cell receptor beta chains were sequenced from one sample in a study of control samples from healthy donors and cancer patients. Sequenced by immunoSEQ multiplex PCR; TCRdb stores in-frame clones only, minus some. The table includes about 65,000 clones, 90% detected once. The sample comprised PBMCs. The receptors were gathered from a woman aged 50 to 60 with colorectal cancer.

The CDR3 DNA reads as TGTGCCAGCTCACCGGGACAGTCAGGGCGGGGGAACACTGAAGCTTTCTTT. Translated: CASSPGQSGRGNTEAFF. J is TRBJ1-1 and V is TRBV18; 7 bases are a match to TRBD1. J gave up 1 base and V 3 bases, and 11 bases lay outside the gene matches. The CDR3 consists of 17 residues. CDR1 is KGHSH and CDR2 is LQKENI in the germline V gene.

The chain couples TRBV27 to TRBJ1-2; the D is unclear. Between the trimmed V and J ends, which lost 6 bases and 0 bases, there was a span of 8 bases. The CDR3 covers 13 residues. The germline CDR1 and CDR2 sequences are MNHEY and SMNVEV (reference sequence). The CDR3, as DNA: TGTGCCAGCAGGACGGGTACTAACTATGGCTACACCTTC. This codes for CASRTGTNYGYTF.

The chain joins TRBV11-2 to TRBJ2-7; no clear D gene. Deletions cut 5 bases from V and 1 base from J, with 12 bases between. In germline, CDR1 is SGHAT, CDR2 FQNNGV. The CDR3 consists of 14 residues. CDR3 in DNA: TGTGCCAGCAGCCAACTCTACCAGTCCTACGAGCAGTACTTC. It encodes CASSQLYQSYEQYF.

This clone was found a few times. V is TRBV7-8 and J is TRBJ1-3, with D maybe TRBD1 (6 bases). Germline values: CDR1 SGHVS, CDR2 FQNEAQ. The CDR3 has 13 residues. Trimming removed 5 bases from V and 4 bases from J, with 9 bases in between. The CDR3: CASSSGQGNTIYF. CDR3 DNA sequence: TGTGCCAGCAGCAGCGGACAGGGAAACACCATATATTTT.

This clone was observed a single time. CDR3 DNA sequence: TGTGCCAGCAGTTCCCCTAGCGGGAGGGCGGGGGATACGCAGTATTTT. Its translation: CASSSPSGRAGDTQYF. The chain combines TRBV28 with TRBJ2-3; TRBD2 agrees at 12 bases. Looked up from germline, CDR1 is MDHEN and CDR2 is SYDVKM. After removal of 4 bases from V and 6 bases from J, the junction contained 8 bases not matched to a gene. CDR3 size: 16 residues. The variable domain in full, completed from reference TRBV28 and TRBJ2-3, reads DVKVTQSSRYLVKRTGEKVFLECVQDMDHENMFWYRQDPGLGLRLIYFSYDVKMKEKGDIPEGYSVSREKKERFSLILESASTNQTSMYLCASSSPSGRAGDTQYFGPGTRLTVL.

This chain links TRBV2 with TRBJ1-2; D is perhaps TRBD1 (5 bases). CDR3 length: 14 amino acids. Germline V gene data show CDR1 as SNHLY and CDR2 as FYNNEI. Trimming stripped 6 bases from V and 7 bases from J, with 18 bases between. The CDR3, as DNA: TGTGCCAGCAGGCCTGACAGTGGGGACGGTGGCTACACCTTC. It translates to CASRPDSGDGGYTF.

The rearrangement links TRBV28 to TRBJ1-1, with 7 bases identical to TRBD1. The CDR3 is 13 amino acids. The J segment lost 3 bases and the V segment lost 7 bases, leaving 5 bases of the junction unmatched. Germline V gives CDR1 MDHEN, CDR2 SYDVKM. The chain's CDR3 is CASKGAEYTEAFF. The CDR3, as DNA: TGTGCCAGCAAGGGGGCGGAGTACACTGAAGCTTTCTTT.

Comment on this clone: Within the sample, other DNA sequences also encode this same CDR3. V gene TRBV3-1 (or the pseudogene TRBV3-2) combines with J gene TRBJ1-2; perhaps TRBD1 as D (6 bases). Trimming cost V 3 bases and J 7 bases, with 9 bases left between them. From germline, CDR1 is LGHDT and CDR2 YNNKEL (reference sequence). This CDR3 comprises 12 residues. The CDR3 DNA follows: TGTGCCAGCAGCCAGGGGGCTGGTGGCTACACCTTC. It translates to CASSQGAGGYTF.

The rearrangement links TRBV10-3 to TRBJ2-7; no reliable D call. This CDR3 contains 11 residues. The germline V and J ends were trimmed by 3 bases and 2 bases, with 2 bases remaining between them. Germline V gene data show CDR1 as ENHRY and CDR2 as SYGVKD. The CDR3 DNA reads TGTGCCATCAGTGATGCCTACGAGCAGTACTTC. Translating gives CAISDAYEQYF.

CDR3 amino acids: CASSLERGTDTQYF. The CDR3 region has the DNA TGTGCCAGCAGCTTAGAACGCGGCACAGATACGCAGTATTTT. The chain is built from TRBV7-9 and TRBJ2-3; D is unresolved. The V gene's germline CDR1 is SEHNR and CDR2 FQNEAQ (reference sequence). V was pared by 1 base and J by 1 base, with 6 bases between. The CDR3 runs to 14 residues. Variable domain in full (rest from reference TRBV7-9 and TRBJ2-3): DTGVSQNPRHKITKRGQNVTFRCDPISEHNRLYWYRQTLGQGPEFLTYFQNEAQLEKSRLLSDRFSAERPKGSFSTLEIQRTEQGDSAMYLCASSLERGTDTQYFGPGTRLTVL.

The rearrangement uses TRBV4-1 and TRBJ1-1; 12 nucleotides agree with TRBD1. CDR1 is MGHRA and CDR2 is YSYEKL in the germline V gene. V lost 3 bases to trimming and J lost 10 bases; unmatched junction nucleotides: 9. The CDR3 covers 15 residues. The CDR3 DNA reads TGCGCCAGCAGCCACCTACCCGGGACAGGGGGCTTAGCTTTCTTT. Protein sequence: CASSHLPGTGGLAFF.

To note about this clone: A read error may produce the germline difference seen at one junction end. The rearrangement joins TRBV7-7 to TRBJ2-2; D remains ambiguous. The length of the CDR3 is 13 residues. Germline V lookup: CDR1 SSHAT, CDR2 FNYEAQ (reference sequence). CDR3 in DNA: TGTGCTAGCAGCTCCCTTGCCACCGGGGAGCTGTTTTTT. Translation gives CASSSLATGELFF.

This sequence joins TRBV5-4 and TRBJ2-7; 13 bases fit TRBD2. Germline CDR1 reads SGHNT; CDR2 reads YYREEE (reference sequence). This CDR3 is built from 15 residues. The trim removed 4 bases at V and 3 bases at J, leaving 4 bases unmatched. The CDR3 spells CASSTGTSGNYEQYF. DNA of the CDR3: TGTGCCAGCAGCACGGGGACTAGCGGGAACTACGAGCAGTACTTC. Full variable domain (missing parts from reference TRBV5-4 and TRBJ2-7): ETGVTQSPTHLIKTRGQQVTLRCSSQSGHNTVSWYQQALGQGPQFIFQYYREEENGRGNFPPRFSGLQFPNYSSELNVNALELDDSALYLCASSTGTSGNYEQYFGPGTRLTVT.

The V call is TRBV5-1, the J call TRBJ2-7, with D perhaps assigned TRBD1 or TRBD2 (5 bases each). Germline V CDR1 and CDR2: SGHRS, YFSETQ. V lost 7 bases, J lost 3 bases, and 14 bases lay in between. This CDR3 contains 13 residues. The CDR3 coding sequence is TGCGCCAGCGCGCCGGGACCTGACTACGAGCAGTACTTC. Translating gives CASAPGPDYEQYF.

This chain connects TRBV4-1 to TRBJ1-5, with 8 bases identical to TRBD1. The CDR3 is 16 residues long. Germline V gene sequence: CDR1 MGHRA, CDR2 YSYEKL. V lost 0 bases and J lost 7; bases outside the gene matches: 8. The CDR3 DNA reads as TGCGCCAGCAGCCAAGATGTGGCAGGGGGCCGACAGCCCCAGCATTTT. Translating gives CASSQDVAGGRQPQHF.

CDR3 amino acids: CASSLVAGSYNEQFF. DNA of the CDR3: TGTGCCAGCAGCTTGGTTGCGGGCTCCTACAATGAGCAGTTCTTC. The chain is built from TRBV5-6 and TRBJ2-1; the D gene is possibly TRBD2 (5 bases). This CDR3 region has 15 residues. The V gene's germline CDR1 is SGHDT and CDR2 YYEEEE. The V gene lost 0 bases and the J gene lost 0 bases, with 7 bases spanning the gap. Combining the CDR3 with reference TRBV5-6 and TRBJ2-1 gives the whole variable domain DAGVTQSPTHLIKTRGQQVTLRCSPKSGHDTVSWYQQALGQGPQFIFQYYEEEERQRGNFPDRFSGHQFPNYSSELNVNALLLGDSALYLCASSLVAGSYNEQFFGPGTRLTVL.

The chain joins TRBV30 to TRBJ1-2; 8 bases are shared with TRBD1. V gave up 4 bases and J gave up 0 bases; unmatched junction bases: 4. The CDR3 contains 14 residues. Looked up from germline, CDR1 is GTSNPN and CDR2 is SVGIG (reference sequence). In DNA form, the CDR3 reads TGTGCCTGGAACAGGGGGGGAGCTAACTATGGCTACACCTTC. Translating gives CAWNRGGANYGYTF.

The chain is built from TRBV5-1 and TRBJ2-5, with 9 bases that match TRBD1. This CDR3 comprises 14 residues. After removal of 4 bases from V and 3 bases from J, the junction contained 4 bases not matched to a gene. Germline-derived CDR1 and CDR2 are SGHRS and YFSETQ. The CDR3 DNA reads TGCGCCAGCAGCCGGGGACAGGGAAAAGAGACCCAGTACTTC. Translating gives CASSRGQGKETQYF.

This clone came up a few times. The V call is TRBV24-1, the J call TRBJ2-2; D not certain. Germline CDR1 reads KGHDR; CDR2 reads SFDVKD. CDR3 size: 13 residues. V lost 11 bases and J lost 2, with 11 bases in between. CDR3 in DNA: TGTGCCAGCGAACATGAAAACACCGGGGAGCTGTTTTTT. Encoded protein: CASEHENTGELFF.

The rearrangement joins TRBV28 to TRBJ1-2; D unclear. CDR3 length equals 12 residues. Germline-derived CDR1 and CDR2 are MDHEN and SYDVKM. The V gene lost 6 bases and the J gene lost 5 bases, with 10 bases spanning the gap. CDR3 sequence (DNA): TGTGCCAGCAGGGCGGACCCTTATGGCTACACCTTC. Amino acids: CASRADPYGYTF.